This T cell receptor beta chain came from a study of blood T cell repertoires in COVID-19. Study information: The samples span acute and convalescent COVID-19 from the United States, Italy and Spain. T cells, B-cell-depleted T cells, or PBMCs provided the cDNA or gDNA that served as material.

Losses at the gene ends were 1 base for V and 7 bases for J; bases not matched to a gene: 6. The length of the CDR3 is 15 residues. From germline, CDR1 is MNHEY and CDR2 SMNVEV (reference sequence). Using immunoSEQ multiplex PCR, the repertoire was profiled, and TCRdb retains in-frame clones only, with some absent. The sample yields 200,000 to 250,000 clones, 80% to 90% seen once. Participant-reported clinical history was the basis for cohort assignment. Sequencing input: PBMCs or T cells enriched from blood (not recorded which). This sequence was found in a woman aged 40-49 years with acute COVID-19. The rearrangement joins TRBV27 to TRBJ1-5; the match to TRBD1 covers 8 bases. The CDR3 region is CASSLLGQEGQPQHF. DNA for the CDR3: TGTGCCAGCAGTTTATTGGGACAGGAGGGCCAGCCCCAGCATTTT.